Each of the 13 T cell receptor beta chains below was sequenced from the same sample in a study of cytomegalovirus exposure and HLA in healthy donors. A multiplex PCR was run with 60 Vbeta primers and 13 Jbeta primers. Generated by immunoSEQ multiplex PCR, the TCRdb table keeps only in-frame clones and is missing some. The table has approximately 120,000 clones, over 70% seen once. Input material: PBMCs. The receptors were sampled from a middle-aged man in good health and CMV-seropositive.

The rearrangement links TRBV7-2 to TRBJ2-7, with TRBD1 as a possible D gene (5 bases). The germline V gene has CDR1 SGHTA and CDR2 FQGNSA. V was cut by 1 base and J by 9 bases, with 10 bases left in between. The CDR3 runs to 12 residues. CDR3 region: CASSLVGAGQYF. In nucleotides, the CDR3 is TGTGCCAGCAGCTTAGTTGGGGCTGGGCAGTACTTC.

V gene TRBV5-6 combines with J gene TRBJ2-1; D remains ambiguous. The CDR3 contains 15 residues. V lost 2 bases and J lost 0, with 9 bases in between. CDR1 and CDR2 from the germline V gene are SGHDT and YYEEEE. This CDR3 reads CASSFPASSYNEQFF. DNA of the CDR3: TGTGCCAGCAGCTTTCCCGCCAGCTCCTACAATGAGCAGTTCTTC. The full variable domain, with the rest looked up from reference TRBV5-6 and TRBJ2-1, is DAGVTQSPTHLIKTRGQQVTLRCSPKSGHDTVSWYQQALGQGPQFIFQYYEEEERQRGNFPDRFSGHQFPNYSSELNVNALLLGDSALYLCASSFPASSYNEQFFGPGTRLTVL.

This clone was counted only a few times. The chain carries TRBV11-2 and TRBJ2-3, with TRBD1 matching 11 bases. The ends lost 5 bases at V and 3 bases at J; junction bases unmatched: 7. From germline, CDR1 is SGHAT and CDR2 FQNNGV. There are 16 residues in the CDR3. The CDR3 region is CASSAVGTGGTDTQYF. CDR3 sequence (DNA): TGTGCCAGCAGCGCCGTCGGGACAGGGGGTACAGATACGCAGTATTTT.

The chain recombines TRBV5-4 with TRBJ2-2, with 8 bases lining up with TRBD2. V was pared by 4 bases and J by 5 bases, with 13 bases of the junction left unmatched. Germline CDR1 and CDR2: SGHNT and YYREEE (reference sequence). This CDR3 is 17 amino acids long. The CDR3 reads CASSPPSARGGTGELFF. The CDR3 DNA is TGTGCCAGCAGCCCCCCTAGTGCTCGCGGGGGGACCGGGGAGCTGTTTTTT.

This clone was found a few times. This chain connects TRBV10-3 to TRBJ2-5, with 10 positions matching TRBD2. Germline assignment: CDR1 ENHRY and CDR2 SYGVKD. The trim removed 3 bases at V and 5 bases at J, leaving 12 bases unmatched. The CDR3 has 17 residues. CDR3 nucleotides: TGTGCCATCAGTGATGGAGCGGGAGGGGATTACCGGGAGACCCAGTACTTC. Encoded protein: CAISDGAGGDYRETQYF.

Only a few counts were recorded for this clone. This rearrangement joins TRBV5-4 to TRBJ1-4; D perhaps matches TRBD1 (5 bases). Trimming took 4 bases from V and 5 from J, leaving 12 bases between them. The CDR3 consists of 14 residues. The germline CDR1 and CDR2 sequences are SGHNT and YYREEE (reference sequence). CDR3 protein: CASSPWGVNEKLFF. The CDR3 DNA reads TGTGCCAGCAGCCCATGGGGGGTGAATGAAAAACTGTTTTTT.

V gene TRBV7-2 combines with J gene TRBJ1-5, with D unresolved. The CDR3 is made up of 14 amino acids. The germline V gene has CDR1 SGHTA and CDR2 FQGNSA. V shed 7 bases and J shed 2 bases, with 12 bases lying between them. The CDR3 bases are TGTGCCAGCACCTGGGCCCTCGGCAATCAGCCCCAGCATTTT. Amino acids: CASTWALGNQPQHF. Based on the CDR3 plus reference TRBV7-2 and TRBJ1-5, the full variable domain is GAGVSQSPSNKVTEKGKDVELRCDPISGHTALYWYRQSLGQGLEFLIYFQGNSAPDKSGLPSDRFSAERTGGSVSTLTIQRTQQEDSAVYLCASTWALGNQPQHFGDGTRLSIL.

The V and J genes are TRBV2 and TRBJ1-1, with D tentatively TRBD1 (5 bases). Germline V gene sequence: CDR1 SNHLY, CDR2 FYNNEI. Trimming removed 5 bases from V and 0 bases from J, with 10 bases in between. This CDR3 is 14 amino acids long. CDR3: CASSPGLMNTEAFF. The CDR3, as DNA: TGTGCCAGCAGTCCGGGACTGATGAACACTGAAGCTTTCTTT.

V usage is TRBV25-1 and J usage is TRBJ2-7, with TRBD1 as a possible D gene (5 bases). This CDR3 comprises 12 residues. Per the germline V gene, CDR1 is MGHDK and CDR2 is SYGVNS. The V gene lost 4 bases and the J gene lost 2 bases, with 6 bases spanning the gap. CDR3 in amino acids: CASSVTAYEQYF. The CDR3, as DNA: TGTGCCAGCAGTGTGACAGCCTACGAGCAGTACTTC.

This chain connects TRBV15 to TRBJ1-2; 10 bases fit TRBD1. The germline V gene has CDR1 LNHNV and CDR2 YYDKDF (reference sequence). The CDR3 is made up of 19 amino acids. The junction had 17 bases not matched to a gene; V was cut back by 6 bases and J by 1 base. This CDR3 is CATRNDSWTGGTLNYGYTF. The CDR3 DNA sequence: TGTGCCACCAGAAACGATTCCTGGACAGGGGGTACCCTTAACTATGGCTACACCTTC.

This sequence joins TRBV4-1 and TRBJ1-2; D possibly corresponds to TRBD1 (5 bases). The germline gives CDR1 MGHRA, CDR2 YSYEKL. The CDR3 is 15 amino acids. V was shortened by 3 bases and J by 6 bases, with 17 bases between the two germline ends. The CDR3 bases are TGCGCCAGCAGCCACCCTATGGAGGGGTCGAATGGCTACACCTTC. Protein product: CASSHPMEGSNGYTF.

CDR3 amino acids: CASRRTEAEEQYF. The CDR3 nucleotides are TGTGCCAGCAGGAGGACAGAGGCGGAGGAGCAGTACTTC. The rearrangement joins TRBV6-5 to TRBJ2-7; D perhaps matches TRBD1 (6 bases). The CDR3 contains 13 residues. Germline V gives CDR1 MNHEY, CDR2 SVGAGI. Trimming took 6 bases from V and 7 from J, leaving 16 bases between them.

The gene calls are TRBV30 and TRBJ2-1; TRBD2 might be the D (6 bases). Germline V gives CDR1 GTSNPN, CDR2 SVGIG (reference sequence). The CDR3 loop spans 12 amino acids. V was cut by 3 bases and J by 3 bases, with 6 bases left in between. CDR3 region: CAWSGGYNEQFF. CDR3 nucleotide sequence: TGTGCCTGGAGCGGGGGCTACAATGAGCAGTTCTTC.